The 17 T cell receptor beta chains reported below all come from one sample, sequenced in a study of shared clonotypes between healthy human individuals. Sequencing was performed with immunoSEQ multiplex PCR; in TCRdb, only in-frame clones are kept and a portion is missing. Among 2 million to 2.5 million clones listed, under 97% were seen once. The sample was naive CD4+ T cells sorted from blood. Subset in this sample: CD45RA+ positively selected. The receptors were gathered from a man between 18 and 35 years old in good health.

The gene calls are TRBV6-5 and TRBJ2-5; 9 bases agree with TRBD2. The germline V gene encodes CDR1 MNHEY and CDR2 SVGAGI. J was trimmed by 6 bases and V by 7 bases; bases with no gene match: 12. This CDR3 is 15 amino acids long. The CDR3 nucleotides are TGTGCCAGCACCCGGGGGACTAGCTCATTGAAGACCCAGTACTTC. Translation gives CASTRGTSSLKTQYF.

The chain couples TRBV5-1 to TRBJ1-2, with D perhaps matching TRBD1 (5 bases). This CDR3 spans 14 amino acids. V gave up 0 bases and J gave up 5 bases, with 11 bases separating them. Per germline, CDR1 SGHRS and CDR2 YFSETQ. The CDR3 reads CASSLDGAGYGYTF. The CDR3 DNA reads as TGCGCCAGCAGCTTGGACGGGGCAGGGTATGGCTACACCTTC.

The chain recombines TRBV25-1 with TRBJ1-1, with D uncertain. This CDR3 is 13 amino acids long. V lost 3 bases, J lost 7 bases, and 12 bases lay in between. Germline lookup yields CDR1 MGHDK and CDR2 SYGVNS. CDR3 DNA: TGTGCCAGCAGTGACGGTGTGTGGGGTGAAGCTTTCTTT. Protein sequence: CASSDGVWGEAFF.

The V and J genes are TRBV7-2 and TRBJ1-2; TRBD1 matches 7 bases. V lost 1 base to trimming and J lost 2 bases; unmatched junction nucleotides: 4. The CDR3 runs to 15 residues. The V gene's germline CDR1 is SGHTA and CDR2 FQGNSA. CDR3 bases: TGTGCCAGCAGCTTAGAACCGGGACAGAACTATGGCTACACCTTC. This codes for CASSLEPGQNYGYTF.

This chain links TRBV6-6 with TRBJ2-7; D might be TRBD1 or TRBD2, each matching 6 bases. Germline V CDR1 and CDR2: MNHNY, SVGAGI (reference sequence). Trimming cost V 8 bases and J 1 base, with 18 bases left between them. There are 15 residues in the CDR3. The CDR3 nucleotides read TGTGCCAGCGGCTCGTTGGGGGGCCGGTCCTACGAGCAGTACTTC. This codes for CASGSLGGRSYEQYF.

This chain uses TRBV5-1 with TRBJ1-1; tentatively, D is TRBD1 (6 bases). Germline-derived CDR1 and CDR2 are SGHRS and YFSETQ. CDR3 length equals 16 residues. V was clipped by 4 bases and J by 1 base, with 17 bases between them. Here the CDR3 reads CASSPYSGGRNTEAFF. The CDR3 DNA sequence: TGCGCCAGCAGCCCGTACTCGGGGGGGCGGAACACTGAAGCTTTCTTT.

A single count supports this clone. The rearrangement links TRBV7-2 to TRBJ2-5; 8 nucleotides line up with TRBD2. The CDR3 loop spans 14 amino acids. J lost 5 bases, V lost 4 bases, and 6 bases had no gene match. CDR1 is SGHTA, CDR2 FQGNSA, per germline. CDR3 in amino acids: CASSSGLGDETQYF. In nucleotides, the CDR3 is TGTGCCAGCAGCTCGGGACTAGGGGATGAGACCCAGTACTTC.

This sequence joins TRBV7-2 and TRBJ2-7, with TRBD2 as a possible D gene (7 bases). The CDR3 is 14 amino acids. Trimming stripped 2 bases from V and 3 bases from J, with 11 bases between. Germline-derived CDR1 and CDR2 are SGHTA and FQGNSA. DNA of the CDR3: TGTGCCAGCAGCTTATGGGGAGGGGGCTACGAGCAGTACTTC. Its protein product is CASSLWGGGYEQYF.

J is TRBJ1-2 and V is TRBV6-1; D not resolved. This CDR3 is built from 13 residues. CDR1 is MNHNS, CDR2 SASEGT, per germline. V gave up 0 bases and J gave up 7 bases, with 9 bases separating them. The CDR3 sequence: CASSEANYGGYTF. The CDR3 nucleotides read TGTGCCAGCAGTGAAGCCAACTATGGTGGCTACACCTTC.

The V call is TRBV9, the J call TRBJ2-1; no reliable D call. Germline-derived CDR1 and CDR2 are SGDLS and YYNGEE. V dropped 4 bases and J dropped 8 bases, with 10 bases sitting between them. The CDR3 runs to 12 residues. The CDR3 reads CASSPQDHEQFF. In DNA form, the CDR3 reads TGTGCCAGCAGCCCCCAGGACCATGAGCAGTTCTTC.

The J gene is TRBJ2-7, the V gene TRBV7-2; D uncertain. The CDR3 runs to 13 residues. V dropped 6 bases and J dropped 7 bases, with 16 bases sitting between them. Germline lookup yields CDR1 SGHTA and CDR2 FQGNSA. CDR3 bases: TGTGCCAGCAGGTCACTTGGGTCAGGTGAGCAGTACTTC. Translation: CASRSLGSGEQYF.

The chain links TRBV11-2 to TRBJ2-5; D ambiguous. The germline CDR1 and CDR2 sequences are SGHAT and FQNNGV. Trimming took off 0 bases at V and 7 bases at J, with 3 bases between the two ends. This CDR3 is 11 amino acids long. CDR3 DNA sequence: TGTGCCAGCAGCTTAGACCGGACCCAGTACTTC. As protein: CASSLDRTQYF.

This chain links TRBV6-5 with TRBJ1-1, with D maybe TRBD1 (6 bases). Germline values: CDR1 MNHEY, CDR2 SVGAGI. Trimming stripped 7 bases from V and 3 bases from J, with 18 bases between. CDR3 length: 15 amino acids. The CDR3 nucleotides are TGTGCCAGCAATCCCGGGACACCTACATACACTGAAGCTTTCTTT. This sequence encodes CASNPGTPTYTEAFF.

CDR3 nucleotides: TGTGCCAGCAGCACAGGAGGGCTCGGGGAAAAACTGTTTTTT. Translated: CASSTGGLGEKLFF. The V call is TRBV7-2, the J call TRBJ1-4; possible D gene TRBD1, 5 bases. Trimming left V 5 bases short and J 8 bases short, with 15 bases between. The CDR3 consists of 14 residues. CDR1 is SGHTA and CDR2 is FQGNSA in the germline V gene.

CDR3 coding DNA: TGTGCCAGCAGCCAGACAGGGATCGAGCAGTACTTC. It yields the protein CASSQTGIEQYF. The chain employs TRBV11-2 and TRBJ2-7, with 7 bases that match TRBD1. V dropped 5 bases and J dropped 6; count of bases not matched to a gene: 4. This CDR3 comprises 12 residues. Per germline, CDR1 SGHAT and CDR2 FQNNGV.

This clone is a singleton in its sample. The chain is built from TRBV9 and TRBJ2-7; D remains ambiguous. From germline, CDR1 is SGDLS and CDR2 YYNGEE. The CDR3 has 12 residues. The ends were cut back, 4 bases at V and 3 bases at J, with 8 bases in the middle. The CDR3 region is CASSPDNYEQYF. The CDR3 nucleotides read TGTGCCAGCAGCCCCGACAACTACGAGCAGTACTTC.

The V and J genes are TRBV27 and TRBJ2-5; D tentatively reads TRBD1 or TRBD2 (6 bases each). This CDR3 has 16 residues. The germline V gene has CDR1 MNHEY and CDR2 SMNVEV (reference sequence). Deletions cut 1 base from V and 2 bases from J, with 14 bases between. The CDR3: CASSLWVGGFQETQYF. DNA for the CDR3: TGTGCCAGCAGTTTATGGGTCGGGGGCTTTCAAGAGACCCAGTACTTC.